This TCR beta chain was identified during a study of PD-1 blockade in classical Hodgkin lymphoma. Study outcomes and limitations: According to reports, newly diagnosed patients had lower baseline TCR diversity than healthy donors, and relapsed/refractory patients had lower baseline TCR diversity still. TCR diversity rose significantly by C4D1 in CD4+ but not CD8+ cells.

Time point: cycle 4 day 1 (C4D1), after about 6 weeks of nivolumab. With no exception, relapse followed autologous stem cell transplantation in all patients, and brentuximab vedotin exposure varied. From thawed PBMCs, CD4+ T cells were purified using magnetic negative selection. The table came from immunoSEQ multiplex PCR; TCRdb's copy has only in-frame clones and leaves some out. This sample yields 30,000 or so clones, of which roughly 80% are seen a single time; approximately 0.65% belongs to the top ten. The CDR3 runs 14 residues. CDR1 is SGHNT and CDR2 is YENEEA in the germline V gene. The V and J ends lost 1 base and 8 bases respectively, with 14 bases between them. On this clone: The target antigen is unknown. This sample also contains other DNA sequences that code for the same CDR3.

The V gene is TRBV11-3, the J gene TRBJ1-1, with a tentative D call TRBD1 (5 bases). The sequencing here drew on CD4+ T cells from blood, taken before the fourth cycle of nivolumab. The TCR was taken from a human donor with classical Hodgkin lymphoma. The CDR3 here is CASSLGGAGSEAFF. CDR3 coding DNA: TGTGCCAGCAGCTTAGGGGGCGCGGGTTCAGAAGCTTTCTTT.